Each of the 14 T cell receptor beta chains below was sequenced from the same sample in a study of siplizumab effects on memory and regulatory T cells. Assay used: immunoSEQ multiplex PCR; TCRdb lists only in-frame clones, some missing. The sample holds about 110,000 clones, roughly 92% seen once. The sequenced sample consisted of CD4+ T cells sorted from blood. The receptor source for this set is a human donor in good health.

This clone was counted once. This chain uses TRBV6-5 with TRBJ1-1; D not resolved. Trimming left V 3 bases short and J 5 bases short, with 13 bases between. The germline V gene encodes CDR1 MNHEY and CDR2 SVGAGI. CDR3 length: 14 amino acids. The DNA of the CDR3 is TGTGCCAGCAGTTATCAGCTCGGGTGGACTGAAGCTTTCTTT. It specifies CASSYQLGWTEAFF.

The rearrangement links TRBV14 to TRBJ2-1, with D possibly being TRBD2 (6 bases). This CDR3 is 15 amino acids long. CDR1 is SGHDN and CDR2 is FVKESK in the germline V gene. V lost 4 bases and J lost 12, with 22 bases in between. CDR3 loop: CASSLGSISIRGQFF. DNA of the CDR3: TGTGCCAGCAGCCTCGGGAGTATTAGCATTAGGGGGCAGTTCTTC.

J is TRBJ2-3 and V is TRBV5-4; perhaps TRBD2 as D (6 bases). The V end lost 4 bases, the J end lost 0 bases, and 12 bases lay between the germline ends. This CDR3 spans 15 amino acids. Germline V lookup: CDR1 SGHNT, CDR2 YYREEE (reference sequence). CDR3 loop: CASSVGGSSTDTQYF. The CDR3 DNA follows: TGTGCCAGCAGCGTGGGGGGTTCTAGCACAGATACGCAGTATTTT.

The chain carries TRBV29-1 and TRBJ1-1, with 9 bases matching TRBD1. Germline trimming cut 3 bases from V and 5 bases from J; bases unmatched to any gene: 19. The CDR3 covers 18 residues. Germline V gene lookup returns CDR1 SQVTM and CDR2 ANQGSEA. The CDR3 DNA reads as TGCAGCGTTGAGAATAGGGACAGGGTCTACGCGGGGTATACTGAAGCTTTCTTT. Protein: CSVENRDRVYAGYTEAFF.

As DNA, the CDR3 is TGTGCCAGCAGCCTGAATGAAAAACTGTTTTTT. Its translation: CASSLNEKLFF. J is TRBJ1-4 and V is TRBV5-6; D remains unclear. CDR3 length: 11 amino acids. The V gene's germline CDR1 is SGHDT and CDR2 YYEEEE. The V end lost 4 bases, the J end lost 5 bases, and 3 bases lay between the germline ends.

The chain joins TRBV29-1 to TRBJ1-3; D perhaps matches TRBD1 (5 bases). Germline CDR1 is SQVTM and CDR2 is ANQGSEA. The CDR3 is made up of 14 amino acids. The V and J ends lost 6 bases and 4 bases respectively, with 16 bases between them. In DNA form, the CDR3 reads TGCAGCGTCGCAGGTACAGGATTCGGAAACACCATATATTTT. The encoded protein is CSVAGTGFGNTIYF.

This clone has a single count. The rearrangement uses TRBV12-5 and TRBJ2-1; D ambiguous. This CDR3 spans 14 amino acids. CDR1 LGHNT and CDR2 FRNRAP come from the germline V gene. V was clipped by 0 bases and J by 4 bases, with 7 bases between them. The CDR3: CASGLVHGYNEQFF. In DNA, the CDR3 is TGTGCTAGTGGTTTGGTACACGGATACAATGAGCAGTTCTTC.

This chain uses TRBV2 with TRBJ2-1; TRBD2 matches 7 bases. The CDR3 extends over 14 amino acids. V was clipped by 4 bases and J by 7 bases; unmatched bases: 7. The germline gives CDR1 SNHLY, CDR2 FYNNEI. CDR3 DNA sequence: TGTGCCAGCAGTGTAAAAGCGGGGTTGAATGAGCAGTTCTTC. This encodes CASSVKAGLNEQFF.

CDR3 sequence: CASNIQAGEQYF. CDR3 in DNA: TGTGCCAGCAACATTCAGGCTGGCGAGCAGTACTTC. The gene calls are TRBV5-4 and TRBJ2-7; D uncertain. Trimming took 6 bases from V and 6 from J, leaving 13 bases between them. Germline CDR1 and CDR2: SGHNT and YYREEE (reference sequence). The CDR3 totals 12 residues.

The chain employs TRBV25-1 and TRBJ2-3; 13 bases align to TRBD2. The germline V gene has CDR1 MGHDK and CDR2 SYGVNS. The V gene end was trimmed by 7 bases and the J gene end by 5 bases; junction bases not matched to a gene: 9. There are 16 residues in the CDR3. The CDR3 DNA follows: TGTGCCAGCACTCAAGGACTAGCGGGAGTTCAAGATACGCAGTATTTT. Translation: CASTQGLAGVQDTQYF.

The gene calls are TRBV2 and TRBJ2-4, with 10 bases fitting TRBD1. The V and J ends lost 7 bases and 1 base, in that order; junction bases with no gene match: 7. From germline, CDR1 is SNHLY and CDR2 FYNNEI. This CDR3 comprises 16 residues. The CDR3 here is CASTRGTGAAKNIQYF. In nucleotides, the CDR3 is TGTGCCAGCACCAGGGGGACAGGGGCTGCCAAAAACATTCAGTACTTC.

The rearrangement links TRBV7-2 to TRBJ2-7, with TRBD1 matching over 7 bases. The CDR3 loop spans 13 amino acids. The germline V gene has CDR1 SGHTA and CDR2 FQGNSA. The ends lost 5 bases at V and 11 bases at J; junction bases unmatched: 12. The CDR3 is CASSHEPGQSKYF. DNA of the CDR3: TGTGCCAGCAGCCACGAACCGGGACAGAGCAAGTACTTC.

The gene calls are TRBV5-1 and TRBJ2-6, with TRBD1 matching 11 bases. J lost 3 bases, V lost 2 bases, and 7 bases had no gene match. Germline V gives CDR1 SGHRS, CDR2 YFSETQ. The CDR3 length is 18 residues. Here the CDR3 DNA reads TGCGCCAGCAGCTTCAATTCGGACAGGGGGCGTGGGGCCAACGTCCTGACTTTC. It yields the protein CASSFNSDRGRGANVLTF.

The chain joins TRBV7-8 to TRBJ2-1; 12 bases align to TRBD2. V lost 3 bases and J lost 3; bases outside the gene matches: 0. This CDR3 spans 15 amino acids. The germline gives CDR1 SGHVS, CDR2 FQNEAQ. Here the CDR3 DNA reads TGTGCCAGCAGCTTGACTAGCGGGGGCTACAATGAGCAGTTCTTC. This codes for CASSLTSGGYNEQFF. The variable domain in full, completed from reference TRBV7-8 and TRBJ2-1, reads GAGVSQSPRYKVAKRGQDVALRCDPISGHVSLFWYQQALGQGPEFLTYFQNEAQLDKSGLPSDRFFAERPEGSVSTLKIQRTQQEDSAVYLCASSLTSGGYNEQFFGPGTRLTVL.